This T cell receptor beta chain is from a study of blood T cell repertoires in COVID-19. The age range of participants was roughly 18 to 90 years, with residence in approximately 25 US areas. Per the original data handling: For nucleated cells, counts were estimated from reference gene primer amplification. Clones were read by immunoSEQ multiplex PCR, and TCRdb kept only the in-frame ones, dropping some. The V and J calls and clone size are taken from that table; D and trimming were inferred from the DNA. The sample holds 210,000 or so clones, around 82% seen once. Germline loops: CDR1 LGHDT, CDR2 YNNKEL (reference sequence). V shed 1 base, J shed 5 bases, and the junction held 7 bases outside the gene matches. The CDR3 consists of 15 residues.

The sample comprised PBMCs or T cells enriched from blood (not recorded which). This receptor was taken from a man between 25 and 39 years old with acute COVID-19. The chain couples TRBV3-1 (or the pseudogene TRBV3-2) to TRBJ2-7; 8 bases match TRBD1. CDR3 sequence: CASSQGTGSGDEQYF. The CDR3, as DNA: TGTGCCAGCAGCCAAGGGACAGGGAGTGGCGACGAGCAGTACTTC.